The 27 T cell receptor beta chains listed next were all sequenced from one sample in a study of beta chain features in type 1 diabetes. Reverse transcription of all isolated RNA meant that expressed TCRB transcripts were sequenced. Clones were sequenced by immunoSEQ multiplex PCR, and TCRdb holds only the in-frame ones, with some missing. The sample holds a few hundred thousand clones, about 14% seen once. Sequenced material: naive CD4+ T cells from blood. Receptors originate from a woman aged 18-29 years in good health.

The chain recombines TRBV7-2 with TRBJ2-7; weak D call: TRBD1 (5 bases). The CDR3 length is 17 residues. Germline-derived CDR1 and CDR2 are SGHTA and FQGNSA. Between the trimmed V and J ends, which lost 5 bases and 3 bases, there was a span of 23 bases. CDR3 nucleotides: TGTGCCAGCAGCCTCCGCCCGGCGACCTCTAGGGGCTACGAGCAGTACTTC. It is translated as CASSLRPATSRGYEQYF.

This clone was counted only a few times. This chain connects TRBV7-9 to TRBJ2-5; tentatively, D is TRBD2 (6 bases). The V end lost 1 base, the J end lost 7 bases, and 7 bases lay between the germline ends. The CDR3 runs to 12 residues. CDR1 SEHNR and CDR2 FQNEAQ come from the germline V gene (reference sequence). The CDR3 loop is CASSLEGLTQYF. CDR3 sequence (DNA): TGTGCCAGCAGCTTAGAGGGACTGACCCAGTACTTC.

This rearrangement joins TRBV6-5 to TRBJ1-2; 8 bases map to TRBD1. J was trimmed by 8 bases and V by 6 bases; bases with no gene match: 8. Germline V gene data show CDR1 as MNHEY and CDR2 as SVGAGI. The CDR3 sequence is 13 residues long. CDR3 sequence reads: CASSPTGGTGYTF. CDR3 nucleotides: TGTGCCAGCAGCCCTACAGGGGGGACGGGCTACACCTTC.

The rearrangement joins TRBV29-1 to TRBJ1-4, with 8 bases aligning to TRBD1. CDR3 length equals 13 residues. Losses at the gene ends were 5 bases for V and 8 bases for J; bases not matched to a gene: 7. Germline-derived CDR1 and CDR2 are SQVTM and ANQGSEA. The DNA of the CDR3 is TGCAGCGTTTACAGGGGGTCGGAGGAAAAACTGTTTTTT. It is translated as CSVYRGSEEKLFF.

The table lists this clone with a few counts. V usage is TRBV28 and J usage is TRBJ2-7; TRBD1 matches 7 bases. Germline V gene lookup returns CDR1 MDHEN and CDR2 SYDVKM. The V segment lost 6 bases and the J segment 2 bases; nucleotides outside the gene matches: 4. This CDR3 has 13 residues. CDR3 bases: TGTGCCAGCAGGGCAAGGGGGCCCTACGAGCAGTACTTC. This gives the protein CASRARGPYEQYF.

The V gene is TRBV11-2, the J gene TRBJ2-5, with 11 bases matching TRBD2. Per the germline V gene, CDR1 is SGHAT and CDR2 is FQNNGV. The CDR3 has 15 amino acids. With 3 bases clipped from V and 4 bases from J, the junction kept 4 bases outside the gene matches. Here the CDR3 reads CASSFTSGSGETQYF. As DNA, the CDR3 is TGTGCCAGCAGCTTCACTAGCGGGAGTGGAGAGACCCAGTACTTC.

The rearrangement joins TRBV27 to TRBJ1-5; maybe TRBD1 (6 bases). V lost 6 bases and J lost 4, with 16 bases in between. The CDR3 has 15 residues. CDR1 is MNHEY and CDR2 is SMNVEV in the germline V gene (reference sequence). The CDR3 DNA is TGTGCCAGCAGGTTTAGCAGGGGTGCGAATCAGCCCCAGCATTTT. Amino acid sequence: CASRFSRGANQPQHF.

This clone was seen only a few times. The chain joins TRBV29-1 to TRBJ1-2; tentatively, D is TRBD1 (6 bases). The CDR3 totals 15 residues. Germline V gene lookup returns CDR1 SQVTM and CDR2 ANQGSEA. Trimming stripped 4 bases from V and 1 base from J, with 16 bases between. The CDR3 region has the DNA TGCAGCGTTGGTCAGGGGCTTACGGATAACTATGGCTACACCTTC. Translating it yields CSVGQGLTDNYGYTF.

This clone was seen a handful of times. The rearrangement links TRBV4-2 to TRBJ2-2; D gene uncertain. Germline V gene sequence: CDR1 LGHNA, CDR2 YNFKEQ. The CDR3 has 16 amino acids. V shed 0 bases and J shed 4 bases, with 12 bases lying between them. CDR3 bases: TGTGCCAGCAGCCAAGATATCGCGCCGCTCACCGGGGAGCTGTTTTTT. Amino acids: CASSQDIAPLTGELFF.

This clone has more than one count but fewer than ten. The rearrangement links TRBV29-1 to TRBJ2-2; the D gene is possibly TRBD1 (5 bases). Germline V gives CDR1 SQVTM, CDR2 ANQGSEA. The CDR3 runs 16 residues. Trimming cost V 4 bases and J 9 bases, with 24 bases left between them. Here the CDR3 reads CSVVGQGSGVRRELFF. The CDR3 nucleotides read TGCAGCGTTGTGGGGCAGGGAAGTGGGGTTCGAAGGGAGCTGTTTTTT.

This clone has a handful of counts. This chain joins TRBV4-1 and TRBJ2-6, with TRBD2 matching over 10 bases. J was trimmed by 1 base and V by 7 bases; bases with no gene match: 10. In germline, CDR1 is MGHRA, CDR2 YSYEKL. This CDR3 has 18 amino acids. CDR3 DNA: TGCGCCAGCACCTTTACTAGCGGGATTTCTTCTGGGGCCAACGTCCTGACTTTC. Amino acid sequence: CASTFTSGISSGANVLTF.

In this sample, this clone turned up a few times. CDR3 sequence (DNA): TGTGCCTGGAGTCTGGGAGGAAAATCCTACAATGAGCAGTTCTTC. This sequence encodes CAWSLGGKSYNEQFF. The rearrangement joins TRBV30 to TRBJ2-1; a possible D gene is TRBD2 (6 bases). The CDR3 sequence is 15 residues long. CDR1 is GTSNPN, CDR2 SVGIG, per germline (reference sequence). V lost 2 bases, J lost 1 base, and 12 bases lay in between.

As to this clone: Within the sample, other DNA sequences also encode this same CDR3. The chain is built from TRBV18 and TRBJ2-3, with D tentatively TRBD2 (5 bases). Per germline, CDR1 KGHSH and CDR2 LQKENI. The ends were cut back, 3 bases at V and 0 bases at J, with 7 bases in the middle. This CDR3 comprises 14 residues. CDR3 DNA: TGTGCCAGCTCACCTGGACTGAGCACAGATACGCAGTATTTT. Its translation: CASSPGLSTDTQYF.

The table lists this clone with a few counts. The chain joins TRBV7-8 to TRBJ1-5, with TRBD1 as a possible D gene (5 bases). The CDR3 is 14 residues long. V lost 6 bases, J lost 2 bases, and 11 bases lay in between. Per germline, CDR1 SGHVS and CDR2 FQNEAQ. CDR3 protein: CASSPRQRNQPQHF. As DNA, the CDR3 is TGTGCCAGCAGTCCAAGACAGCGCAATCAGCCCCAGCATTTT.

This clone was observed a few times. The rearrangement links TRBV7-2 to TRBJ1-4, with TRBD1 matching 8 bases. This CDR3 region has 15 residues. Trimming took 2 bases from V and 6 from J; bases not matched to a gene: 5. CDR1 and CDR2 from the germline V gene are SGHTA and FQGNSA. The CDR3 loop reads CASSLSGTGHEKLFF. The CDR3 DNA sequence: TGTGCCAGCAGCTTATCCGGGACAGGACATGAAAAACTGTTTTTT.

This clone was counted a few times. The chain uses TRBV5-1 and TRBJ2-7; no clear D gene. CDR3 size: 12 residues. In germline, CDR1 is SGHRS, CDR2 YFSETQ. With 2 bases removed from V and 2 bases from J, the gap between germline ends came to 5 bases. CDR3 in amino acids: CASSFPAYEQYF. CDR3 nucleotide sequence: TGCGCCAGCAGCTTCCCAGCCTACGAGCAGTACTTC.

A single count supports this clone. The chain has TRBV6-5 and TRBJ2-7; possible D gene TRBD2, 5 bases. Germline-derived CDR1 and CDR2 are MNHEY and SVGAGI. The CDR3 totals 15 residues. Between the trimmed V and J ends, which lost 6 bases and 2 bases, there was a span of 17 bases. CDR3 sequence (DNA): TGTGCCAGCAGGTCCCTCCGGGGAAAACCCTACGAGCAGTACTTC. Protein sequence: CASRSLRGKPYEQYF.

In this sample, this clone turned up a few times. V is TRBV13 and J is TRBJ2-3, with a tentative D call TRBD2 (6 bases). The CDR3 length is 15 residues. Trimming stripped 6 bases from V and 1 base from J, with 14 bases between. The germline CDR1 and CDR2 sequences are PRHDT and FYEKMQ (reference sequence). CDR3 residues: CASSREWGGTDTQYF. For the CDR3, the DNA is TGTGCCAGCAGTCGTGAGTGGGGGGGCACAGATACGCAGTATTTT. Full variable domain (outside the CDR3, taken from reference TRBV13 and TRBJ2-3): AAGVIQSPRHLIKEKRETATLKCYPIPRHDTVYWYQQGPGQDPQFLISFYEKMQSDKGSIPDRFSAQQFSDYHSELNMSSLELGDSALYFCASSREWGGTDTQYFGPGTRLTVL.

The CDR3 reads CATISPGQRGQTQYF. The CDR3 coding sequence is TGTGCCACCATTTCTCCGGGACAACGAGGACAGACCCAGTACTTC. This chain links TRBV25-1 with TRBJ2-5; D perhaps matches TRBD1 (6 bases). Germline V CDR1 and CDR2: MGHDK, SYGVNS. V was clipped by 10 bases and J by 6 bases, with 24 bases between them. This CDR3 has 15 amino acids. Full variable domain (outside the CDR3, taken from reference TRBV25-1 and TRBJ2-5): EADIYQTPRYLVIGTGKKITLECSQTMGHDKMYWYQQDPGMELHLIHYSYGVNSTEKGDLSSESTVSRIRTEHFPLTLESARPSHTSQYLCATISPGQRGQTQYFGPGTRLLVL.

This clone occurred a few times. V usage is TRBV7-2 and J usage is TRBJ2-7, with D possibly TRBD2 on 5 matching bases. CDR1 is SGHTA and CDR2 is FQGNSA in the germline V gene. The CDR3 spans 14 residues. Trimming stripped 1 base from V and 5 bases from J, with 12 bases between. CDR3 amino acids: CASSLGHGVNEQYF. In DNA, the CDR3 is TGTGCCAGCAGCTTAGGGCACGGGGTAAACGAGCAGTACTTC.

This clone has a handful of counts. This sequence joins TRBV6-5 and TRBJ2-4, with D perhaps TRBD2 (6 bases). CDR3 length: 16 residues. Germline CDR1 and CDR2: MNHEY and SVGAGI. The ends were cut back, 0 bases at V and 0 bases at J, with 9 bases in the middle. The chain's CDR3 is CASSYSEGLAKNIQYF. The CDR3, as DNA: TGTGCCAGCAGTTACTCGGAGGGGCTAGCCAAAAACATTCAGTACTTC.

In its sample, this clone was seen a few times. V is TRBV10-3 and J is TRBJ2-7, with D perhaps matching TRBD2 (6 bases). Germline CDR1 and CDR2: ENHRY and SYGVKD. V lost 10 bases and J 5 bases, leaving 27 bases between the germline ends. There are 16 residues in the CDR3. CDR3 loop: CATMTAESGGDHEQYF. The CDR3 region has the DNA TGTGCCACCATGACGGCAGAAAGCGGAGGGGACCACGAGCAGTACTTC.

The V gene is TRBV28, the J gene TRBJ2-1; 11 bases line up with TRBD2. Trimming at V came to 10 bases and at J to 8 bases, leaving 7 bases not matched to a gene. The CDR3 is made up of 13 amino acids. Germline CDR1 MDHEN, CDR2 SYDVKM. In nucleotides, the CDR3 is TGTGCCATCGCGACTAGCGGGAAGGATGAGCAGTTCTTC. The encoded protein is CAIATSGKDEQFF.

The V call is TRBV15, the J call TRBJ2-1, with 8 bases identical to TRBD2. CDR1 and CDR2 (germline): LNHNV, YYDKDF (reference sequence). V shed 3 bases and J 2 bases; nucleotides not matched to a gene: 3. The length of the CDR3 is 15 residues. DNA for the CDR3: TGTGCCACCAGCAGTCCGGGACTAGCCTACAATGAGCAGTTCTTC. Protein product: CATSSPGLAYNEQFF.

The CDR3 DNA is TGCAGCGTCGGGGGAGGGGTGACTGGAAACACCATATATTTT. Protein sequence: CSVGGGVTGNTIYF. The chain joins TRBV29-1 to TRBJ1-3; D might be TRBD1 (5 bases). The CDR3 has 14 amino acids. Trimming removed 6 bases at V and 2 bases at J, with 14 bases between. Looked up from germline, CDR1 is SQVTM and CDR2 is ANQGSEA.

This clone was observed a few times. The V gene is TRBV9, the J gene TRBJ2-4, with D perhaps TRBD2 (5 bases). Germline-derived CDR1 and CDR2 are SGDLS and YYNGEE. The CDR3 covers 14 residues. V was pared by 3 bases and J by 10 bases, with 17 bases between. Written as DNA, the CDR3 is TGTGCCAGCAGCGGCGACCTTTGGACTGGGATTCAGTACTTC. Amino acid sequence: CASSGDLWTGIQYF.

This clone was seen a few times. The chain carries TRBV7-9 and TRBJ2-7; the match to TRBD1 covers 9 bases. V lost 8 bases and J lost 4; bases outside the gene matches: 12. This CDR3 is built from 15 residues. Germline CDR1 SEHNR, CDR2 FQNEAQ (reference sequence). The CDR3 sequence: CASATLGQGSYEQYF. The CDR3 DNA is TGTGCCAGCGCCACCCTGGGACAGGGATCATACGAGCAGTACTTC.